A selection of T cell receptor beta chains follows, all from one sample in a study of cytotoxic CD8 clonotypes in ibrutinib-treated CLL. Produced via immunoSEQ multiplex PCR; TCRdb's table is partial and in-frame only. The table records 250,000 or so clones, 60% to 75% of them present only once. The sample here was PBMCs, taken after 24 months of ibrutinib treatment. The receptor source for this set is a human donor with chronic lymphocytic leukemia. Each CDR3 is given with its conserved first and last residue. D genes are given only for firm matches. Some rows have no size entry. The others give once, few or many, or a class for an expanded clone.

>.|TRBJ2-7|TRBV9|.
TGTGCCAGCAGCGTAGAGGACAGCGTCCACGAGCAGTACTTC
CASSVEDSVHEQYF
>.|TRBJ2-7|TRBV5-1|TRBD1
TGCGCCAGCAGCTCAAGACAGGGGGCTAATGAGGAGCAGTACTTC
CASSSRQGANEEQYF
>.|TRBJ1-5|TRBV6-6|.
TGTGCCAGCAGTTACTCGACATCGAGCAATCAGCCCCAGCATTTT
CASSYSTSSNQPQHF
>.|TRBJ1-4|TRBV28|.
TGTGCCAGCGGGTCTGTTAATGAAAAACTGTTTTTT
CASGSVNEKLFF
>.|TRBJ2-7|TRBV5-1|.
TGCGCCAGCAGCTTCGACAGGCCTTACGAGCAGTACTTC
CASSFDRPYEQYF
>.|TRBJ1-2|TRBV5-4|.
TGTGCCAGCAGCTTGGACAGGACTAACTATGGCTACACCTTC
CASSLDRTNYGYTF
>.|TRBJ2-1|TRBV6-5|TRBD2
TGTGCCAGCGGAGAGCGGGAGGGGGATTATAATGAGCAGTTCTTC
CASGEREGDYNEQFF
>.|TRBJ2-5|TRBV6-5|TRBD2
TGTGCCAGCAGTTTAGCGGGAGGCGGGCAAGAGACCCAGTACTTC
CASSLAGGGQETQYF
>few|TRBJ1-1|TRBV6-5|.
TGTGCCAGCAGTTTAGGGCTCACTGAAGCTTTCTTT
CASSLGLTEAFF
>.|TRBJ2-2|TRBV11-3|TRBD2
TGTGCCAGCAGCTTAGCCACGGGACTAGCGGGAGAGTTCGACACCGGGGAGCTGTTTTTT
CASSLATGLAGEFDTGELFF
>.|TRBJ2-2|TRBV6-6|TRBD1
TGTGCCAGCAGTCCATCCGGGACAGCCACCGGGGAGCTGTTTTTT
CASSPSGTATGELFF
>.|TRBJ2-7|TRBV6-5|TRBD1
TGTGCCAGCAGCTCGACAGGGTGGGTTATCTACGAGCAGTACTTC
CASSSTGWVIYEQYF
>once|TRBJ2-1|TRBV7-3|.
TGTGCCAGCAGCTTAGCTAGCAGTTACAATGAGCAGTTCTTC
CASSLASSYNEQFF
>.|TRBJ2-7|TRBV28|TRBD2
TGTGCCAGCAATTCCCTAGCGGGCAGCTCCTACGAGCAGTACTTC
CASNSLAGSSYEQYF